Shown below are 25 T cell receptor beta chains from a single sample sequenced in a study of T cells in Graves' hyperthyroidism and ophthalmopathy. Amplification of TCR beta CDR3 regions was performed using RNA transcripts as template. An initial round of RT-PCR targeting the TCR CDR3 relied on the HTBI primer set. From the multiplex PCR reads, TCRdb called clonotypes with MiXCR, one entry per CDR3 protein. Among some 490,000 distinct CDR3 sequences listed, under 25% were seen once. Specimen: blood. The receptors come from an older woman with Graves' ophthalmopathy.

V usage is TRBV30 and J usage is TRBJ2-7, with 9 positions matching TRBD1. The germline V gene encodes CDR1 GTSNPN and CDR2 SVGIG (reference sequence). The CDR3 spans 15 residues. With V trimmed by 1 base and J by 7 bases, 11 bases remained unmatched. The CDR3 protein is CAWSATGTGRIEQYF. CDR3 nucleotides: TGTGCCTGGAGTGCAACCGGGACAGGGCGAATAGAGCAGTACTTC. Variable domain in full (rest from reference TRBV30 and TRBJ2-7): SQTIHQWPATLVQPVGSPLSLECTVEGTSNPNLYWYRQAAGRGLQLLFYSVGIGQISSEVPQNLSASRPQDRQFILSSKKLLLSDSGFYLCAWSATGTGRIEQYFGPGTRLTVT.

The gene calls are TRBV20-1 and TRBJ1-1, with 8 bases matching TRBD1. Trimming at V came to 0 bases and at J to 3 bases, leaving 6 bases not matched to a gene. The CDR3 sequence is 15 residues long. Per the germline V gene, CDR1 is DFQATT and CDR2 is SNEGSKA (reference sequence). CDR3 DNA: TGCAGTGCTAGAGACCAACAGGGGGTTTACACTGAAGCTTTCTTT. As protein: CSARDQQGVYTEAFF.

This clonotype was seen only a few times. This chain joins TRBV30 and TRBJ1-2, with D perhaps TRBD1 (5 bases). With 2 bases removed from V and 7 bases from J, the gap between germline ends came to 11 bases. The CDR3 is 12 residues long. CDR1 is GTSNPN, CDR2 SVGIG, per germline (reference sequence). This CDR3 reads CAWSPGTAGYTF. For the CDR3, the DNA is TGTGCCTGGAGTCCCGGGACGGCTGGCTACACCTTC.

This clonotype was recorded many times. The genes are TRBV7-2 and TRBJ2-7; D ambiguous. This CDR3 comprises 12 residues. The germline CDR1 and CDR2 sequences are SGHTA and FQGNSA. V was shortened by 3 bases and J by 6 bases, with 9 bases between the two germline ends. The CDR3 here is CASSFVVGEQYF. The CDR3, as DNA: TGTGCCAGCAGCTTCGTTGTAGGCGAGCAGTACTTC.

The J gene is TRBJ1-1, the V gene TRBV3-1, with D tentatively TRBD1 (5 bases). The germline gives CDR1 LGHDT, CDR2 YNNKEL (reference sequence). The V end was cut by 0 bases, the J end by 5 bases, with 13 bases between. The CDR3 loop spans 15 amino acids. The CDR3 spells CASSQDTVSGTEAFF. In DNA, the CDR3 is TGTGCCAGCAGCCAAGACACGGTTTCAGGGACTGAAGCTTTCTTT. Looking up the rest from reference TRBV3-1 and TRBJ1-1 gives the full variable domain: DTAVSQTPKYLVTQMGNDKSIKCEQNLGHDTMYWYKQDSKKFLKIMFSYNNKELIINETVPNRFSPKSPDKAHLNLHINSLELGDSAVYFCASSQDTVSGTEAFFGQGTRLTVV.

This clonotype was counted a few times. V and J are TRBV6-2 or TRBV6-3 and TRBJ2-1; tentative D call: TRBD2 (6 bases). There are 17 residues in the CDR3. With 7 bases removed from V and 7 bases from J, the gap between germline ends came to 26 bases. CDR1 and CDR2 from the germline V gene are MNHEY and SVGEGT. The CDR3 coding sequence is TGTGCCAGCACCACCTTCGGTCTAGCAACACGGGGGAATGAGCAGTTCTTC. Amino acids: CASTTFGLATRGNEQFF.

The rearrangement links TRBV3-1 to TRBJ2-7; 13 nucleotides align to TRBD2. The CDR3 has 16 amino acids. Per germline, CDR1 LGHDT and CDR2 YNNKEL (reference sequence). After removal of 0 bases from V and 6 bases from J, the junction contained 5 bases not matched to a gene. CDR3 in amino acids: CASSQDRTSGRPEQYF. CDR3 DNA: TGTGCCAGCAGCCAAGATCGGACTAGCGGGAGACCCGAGCAGTACTTC.

The rearrangement uses TRBV5-1 and TRBJ2-1; 7 nucleotides match TRBD1. The CDR3 spans 13 residues. Germline loops: CDR1 SGHRS, CDR2 YFSETQ. The J segment lost 5 bases and the V segment lost 5 bases, leaving 4 bases of the junction unmatched. The CDR3 DNA follows: TGCGCCAGCAGTACAGGGGCGGACAATGAGCAGTTCTTC. As protein: CASSTGADNEQFF.

V is TRBV3-1 and J is TRBJ2-2, with a tentative D call TRBD1 (6 bases). Between the trimmed V and J ends, which lost 4 bases and 9 bases, there was a span of 15 bases. Looked up from germline, CDR1 is LGHDT and CDR2 is YNNKEL (reference sequence). This CDR3 is built from 14 residues. CDR3 in amino acids: CASSREQGSRELFF. CDR3 in DNA: TGTGCCAGCAGCCGCGAACAGGGCAGCCGGGAGCTGTTTTTT.

This sequence joins TRBV6-1 and TRBJ2-7; TRBD2 matches at 9 bases. The CDR3 runs to 18 residues. The V segment lost 7 bases and the J segment 3 bases; nucleotides outside the gene matches: 19. Germline V lookup: CDR1 MNHNS, CDR2 SASEGT. Here the CDR3 reads CASNSDSGRSGGYYEQYF. The CDR3, as DNA: TGTGCCAGCAACTCCGATAGCGGGAGAAGTGGAGGGTACTACGAGCAGTACTTC.

There are many counts of this clonotype. The chain joins TRBV29-1 to TRBJ1-2; D possibly corresponds to TRBD1 (6 bases). The germline V and J ends were trimmed by 3 bases and 3 bases, with 14 bases remaining between them. The germline V gene encodes CDR1 SQVTM and CDR2 ANQGSEA. This CDR3 comprises 14 residues. The CDR3 DNA reads as TGCAGCGTTGAGGTCGCGGACAGCTACTATGGCTACACCTTC. Translated, it gives CSVEVADSYYGYTF.

This clonotype came up many times. The chain employs TRBV2 and TRBJ2-7; D is undetermined. Trimming left V 6 bases short and J 0 bases short, with 12 bases between. This CDR3 comprises 14 residues. Germline-derived CDR1 and CDR2 are SNHLY and FYNNEI. The CDR3 DNA sequence: TGTGCCAGCAGGCGCTACCTCCTCTCCTACGAGCAGTACTTC. As protein: CASRRYLLSYEQYF.

This clonotype was detected only a few times. The rearrangement joins TRBV3-1 to TRBJ2-5; a weak D match, TRBD2 (6 bases). CDR1 and CDR2 (germline): LGHDT, YNNKEL (reference sequence). V lost 1 base to trimming and J lost 5 bases, with 14 bases between them. This CDR3 is built from 15 residues. CDR3 nucleotide sequence: TGTGCCAGCAGCCAAGTAAGAGGGAGGTTTGAGACCCAGTACTTC. Amino acid sequence: CASSQVRGRFETQYF.

This clonotype was detected only a few times. The CDR3: CASSSGTGASYEQYF. CDR3 bases: TGTGCCAGCAGCTCCGGGACAGGGGCCTCCTACGAGCAGTACTTC. The rearrangement joins TRBV11-2 to TRBJ2-7; 10 bases match TRBD1. Losses at the gene ends were 4 bases for V and 0 bases for J; bases not matched to a gene: 3. Per germline, CDR1 SGHAT and CDR2 FQNNGV. The CDR3 length is 15 residues.

The chain joins TRBV5-1 to TRBJ2-1, with 8 bases that match TRBD2. Germline loops: CDR1 SGHRS, CDR2 YFSETQ. The CDR3 spans 15 residues. The junction had 8 bases not matched to a gene; V was cut back by 5 bases and J by 4 bases. The CDR3 spells CASSPGSGGYNEQFF. In DNA form, the CDR3 reads TGCGCCAGCAGTCCCGGGAGCGGGGGTTACAATGAGCAGTTCTTC.

J is TRBJ1-2 and V is TRBV6-1; D is possibly TRBD1 (5 bases). V shed 7 bases and J shed 4 bases, with 10 bases lying between them. Germline loops: CDR1 MNHNS, CDR2 SASEGT. The CDR3 contains 12 residues. The CDR3 DNA reads TGTGCCAGCAAGCAGGGAATCTATGGCTACACCTTC. It is translated as CASKQGIYGYTF.

This clonotype was seen repeatedly, ten times or more. The V call is TRBV2, the J call TRBJ2-7, with D uncertain. The CDR3 covers 13 residues. V was clipped by 3 bases and J by 0 bases, with 6 bases between them. Germline lookup yields CDR1 SNHLY and CDR2 FYNNEI. The CDR3 reads CASSDFSSYEQYF. In DNA form, the CDR3 reads TGTGCCAGCAGTGATTTCAGCTCCTACGAGCAGTACTTC.

This sequence joins TRBV19 and TRBJ1-1; TRBD1 matches at 7 bases. This CDR3 has 15 amino acids. Trimming took 6 bases from V and 1 from J; bases not matched to a gene: 8. Germline V gene lookup returns CDR1 LNHDA and CDR2 SQIVND (reference sequence). The chain's CDR3 is CASSPRTGSNTEAFF. In DNA form, the CDR3 reads TGTGCCAGTAGCCCCCGGACAGGCTCGAACACTGAAGCTTTCTTT.

The rearrangement uses TRBV15 and TRBJ1-1, with a possible D match to TRBD1 (6 bases). The CDR3 sequence is 15 residues long. The germline V gene has CDR1 LNHNV and CDR2 YYDKDF (reference sequence). Trimming removed 1 base at V and 0 bases at J, with 9 bases between. The CDR3 region is CATSRGTAMNTEAFF. The DNA for the CDR3 is TGTGCCACCAGCAGAGGGACAGCCATGAACACTGAAGCTTTCTTT.

V is TRBV4-2 and J is TRBJ1-1; maybe TRBD1 (5 bases). Looked up from germline, CDR1 is LGHNA and CDR2 is YNFKEQ. V lost 0 bases, J lost 6 bases, and 5 bases lay in between. CDR3 length equals 12 residues. The CDR3 sequence is CASSQEGAEAFF. The CDR3 DNA is TGTGCCAGCAGCCAAGAGGGGGCTGAAGCTTTCTTT.

The genes are TRBV3-1 and TRBJ1-1; 7 bases are a match to TRBD1. There are 12 residues in the CDR3. Losses at the gene ends were 6 bases for V and 3 bases for J; bases not matched to a gene: 1. Per germline, CDR1 LGHDT and CDR2 YNNKEL (reference sequence). CDR3 protein: CASRQGYTEAFF. DNA for the CDR3: TGTGCCAGCAGACAGGGGTACACTGAAGCTTTCTTT.

CDR3 sequence reads: CASRPSPGNEQFF. In nucleotides, the CDR3 is TGTGCCAGCAGGCCCTCACCAGGGAATGAGCAGTTCTTC. The gene calls are TRBV12-3 or TRBV12-4 and TRBJ2-1, with D possibly matching TRBD1 (5 bases). The length of the CDR3 is 13 residues. The V end lost 6 bases, the J end lost 7 bases, and 13 bases lay between the germline ends.

This clonotype was detected only a few times. In DNA form, the CDR3 reads TGTGCCAGCAGTTTGACAGCTCGAAGCAATCAGCCCCAGCATTTT. It yields the protein CASSLTARSNQPQHF. V usage is TRBV27 and J usage is TRBJ1-5, with D possibly matching TRBD1 (5 bases). This CDR3 region has 15 residues. Germline-derived CDR1 and CDR2 are MNHEY and SMNVEV (reference sequence). Trimming took off 3 bases at V and 1 base at J, with 10 bases between the two ends.

The sample holds many counts of this clonotype. The gene calls are TRBV11-2 and TRBJ1-1; D might be TRBD1 (5 bases). The V gene's germline CDR1 is SGHAT and CDR2 FQNNGV. Trimming took 8 bases from V and 5 from J, leaving 12 bases between them. This CDR3 is 12 amino acids long. The CDR3 sequence: CASSSGRTEAFF. The DNA for the CDR3 is TGTGCCAGCTCCTCAGGGCGGACTGAAGCTTTCTTT.

The chain employs TRBV3-1 and TRBJ2-2; 16 bases fit TRBD2. CDR1 is LGHDT and CDR2 is YNNKEL in the germline V gene (reference sequence). There are 18 residues in the CDR3. V was clipped by 4 bases and J by 0 bases; unmatched bases: 2. The CDR3, as DNA: TGTGCCAGCAGCCCGGGACTAGCGGGAGGGCCGAACACCGGGGAGCTGTTTTTT. This translates into CASSPGLAGGPNTGELFF.